These 17 T cell receptor beta chains originate from one sample sequenced in a study of T cell repertoires in cytomegalovirus infection. TCRdb fed the reads into MiXCR, producing one record per CDR3 protein. The data show about 530,000 distinct CDR3 sequences, around a quarter seen once. Source material: PBMCs. These receptors were taken from a human donor in good health (CMV status not recorded). Some clones in this sample may be carry-over from other donors' samples.

For the CDR3, the DNA is TGCGCCAGCAGCCAGCACCCGGGACAGGGGTCCCGCAATGAGCAGTTCTTC. This codes for CASSQHPGQGSRNEQFF. The chain has TRBV4-3 and TRBJ2-1; TRBD1 matches 10 bases. The CDR3 extends over 17 amino acids. V shed 3 bases, J shed 6 bases, and the junction held 11 bases outside the gene matches. Germline V lookup: CDR1 LGHNA, CDR2 YSLEER.

The J gene is TRBJ1-2, the V gene TRBV19, with D unresolved. In germline, CDR1 is LNHDA, CDR2 SQIVND (reference sequence). The CDR3 sequence is 13 residues long. V gave up 3 bases and J gave up 2 bases, with 7 bases separating them. CDR3 nucleotide sequence: TGTGCCAGTAGTATTCCACCGAACTATGGCTACACCTTC. It translates to CASSIPPNYGYTF.

The CDR3 loop reads CASSHRTGNQPQHF. CDR3 in DNA: TGTGCCAGCTCACATCGGACAGGGAATCAGCCCCAGCATTTT. The chain joins TRBV18 to TRBJ1-5; 8 bases map to TRBD1. CDR3 length equals 14 residues. Losses at the gene ends were 4 bases for V and 4 bases for J; bases not matched to a gene: 3. CDR1 is KGHSH and CDR2 is LQKENI in the germline V gene.

The chain links TRBV12-3 or TRBV12-4 to TRBJ2-6; the D call may be TRBD1 or TRBD2 (5 bases each). This CDR3 region has 14 residues. Trimming cost V 8 bases and J 2 bases, with 10 bases left between them. The CDR3 nucleotides read TGTGCCAGCTTCTGGGGGACTGGGGCCAACGTCCTGACTTTC. Translation gives CASFWGTGANVLTF.

The chain links TRBV6-1 to TRBJ2-7; 8 nucleotides align to TRBD2. The CDR3 loop spans 15 amino acids. Trimming at V came to 6 bases and at J to 2 bases, leaving 9 bases not matched to a gene. CDR1 is MNHNS and CDR2 is SASEGT in the germline V gene. CDR3 sequence (DNA): TGTGCCAGCAGCCAACTAGCGGAGCCCCCCTACGAGCAGTACTTC. Protein: CASSQLAEPPYEQYF.

The chain combines TRBV6-2 or TRBV6-3 with TRBJ2-7; D gene ambiguous. The CDR3 runs 12 residues. Trimming cost V 6 bases and J 2 bases, with 8 bases left between them. Germline-derived CDR1 and CDR2 are MNHEY and SVGEGT. Written as DNA, the CDR3 is TGTGCCAGCAGCCGACATCCCTACGAGCAGTACTTC. As protein: CASSRHPYEQYF.

This clonotype has only a few counts. The J gene is TRBJ1-1, the V gene TRBV7-2, with D uncertain. The CDR3 is made up of 16 amino acids. V was shortened by 1 base and J by 0 bases, with 12 bases between the two germline ends. Germline V gene data show CDR1 as SGHTA and CDR2 as FQGNSA. The CDR3 loop is CASSLGTTPMNTEAFF. For the CDR3, the DNA is TGTGCCAGCAGCTTAGGGACGACACCCATGAACACTGAAGCTTTCTTT.

This clonotype was seen at least ten times. This chain links TRBV12-3 or TRBV12-4 with TRBJ1-4; D uncertain. The V end lost 3 bases, the J end lost 4 bases, and 3 bases lay between the germline ends. The CDR3 contains 12 residues. CDR3 residues: CASSLHNEKLFF. The DNA for the CDR3 is TGTGCCAGCAGTTTGCATAATGAAAAACTGTTTTTT.

This chain joins TRBV7-9 and TRBJ1-5; 7 bases match TRBD1. CDR3 size: 14 residues. Unmatched junction bases numbered 5, after V lost 4 bases and J lost 5 bases. Per the germline V gene, CDR1 is SEHNR and CDR2 is FQNEAQ (reference sequence). The chain's CDR3 is CASSSSGGHQPQHF. The CDR3 DNA is TGTGCCAGCAGCTCTTCAGGGGGGCATCAGCCCCAGCATTTT.

This clonotype was found many times. J is TRBJ2-1 and V is TRBV19, with 8 positions matching TRBD2. Germline CDR1 and CDR2: LNHDA and SQIVND (reference sequence). This CDR3 has 15 amino acids. J gave up 4 bases and V 5 bases, and 7 bases lay outside the gene matches. CDR3 nucleotide sequence: TGTGCCAGTAGTGTCCTAGCGGGTGCATACAATGAGCAGTTCTTC. It encodes CASSVLAGAYNEQFF.

This clonotype has at least ten counts. The chain is built from TRBV12-3 or TRBV12-4 and TRBJ1-2, with 7 nucleotides matching TRBD1. This CDR3 region has 13 residues. V dropped 2 bases and J dropped 5; count of bases not matched to a gene: 2. The CDR3 nucleotides are TGTGCCAGCAGTTTACCAGGGGGGTATGGCTACACCTTC. Amino acid sequence: CASSLPGGYGYTF.

V usage is TRBV4-3 and J usage is TRBJ2-7; 9 positions match TRBD1. Germline lookup yields CDR1 LGHNA and CDR2 YSLEER. V was pared by 1 base and J by 2 bases, with 3 bases of the junction left unmatched. The CDR3 consists of 15 residues. CDR3 DNA: TGCGCCAGCAGCCAAGGGACAGGGGCTACCTACGAGCAGTACGTC. Translated: CASSQGTGATYEQYV.

There are a few counts of this clonotype. The V call is TRBV28, the J call TRBJ1-2; D call uncertain. V lost 3 bases and J 4 bases, leaving 9 bases between the germline ends. This CDR3 comprises 13 residues. The V gene's germline CDR1 is MDHEN and CDR2 SYDVKM. The CDR3 reads CASSLIGGYGYTF. DNA for the CDR3: TGTGCCAGCAGTTTGATAGGCGGCTATGGCTACACCTTC.

This clonotype was found a few times. The genes are TRBV30 and TRBJ2-1; a possible D gene is TRBD1 (5 bases). Germline assignment: CDR1 GTSNPN and CDR2 SVGIG (reference sequence). V lost 4 bases, J lost 2 bases, and 9 bases lay in between. This CDR3 has 13 amino acids. CDR3 coding DNA: TGTGCCTGGATGCAGGGAACCTACAATGAGCAGTTCTTC. Translating gives CAWMQGTYNEQFF. The variable domain in full, with the rest retrieved from reference TRBV30 and TRBJ2-1, is SQTIHQWPATLVQPVGSPLSLECTVEGTSNPNLYWYRQAAGRGLQLLFYSVGIGQISSEVPQNLSASRPQDRQFILSSKKLLLSDSGFYLCAWMQGTYNEQFFGPGTRLTVL.

This clonotype has just a few counts. The rearrangement joins TRBV19 to TRBJ1-5, with TRBD1 matching 7 bases. The CDR3 is 14 amino acids. The ends lost 7 bases at V and 5 bases at J; junction bases unmatched: 8. Germline V gene data show CDR1 as LNHDA and CDR2 as SQIVND (reference sequence). CDR3 coding DNA: TGTGCCAGTACATCAGACAGGGTTGATCAGCCCCAGCATTTT. Residues: CASTSDRVDQPQHF.

In this sample, this clonotype turned up a few times. V and J are TRBV7-2 and TRBJ2-3; D not resolved. From germline, CDR1 is SGHTA and CDR2 FQGNSA. CDR3 size: 14 residues. Trimming left V 1 base short and J 5 bases short, with 10 bases between. This CDR3 is CASSLVRSGDTQYF. CDR3 DNA: TGTGCCAGCAGCTTAGTTAGGTCGGGAGATACGCAGTATTTT.

The V call is TRBV4-3, the J call TRBJ2-1; D is undetermined. Germline CDR1 reads LGHNA; CDR2 reads YSLEER. The CDR3 covers 13 residues. V lost 1 base and J lost 9, with 10 bases in between. The CDR3 spells CASSQALRSEQFF. CDR3 DNA sequence: TGCGCCAGCAGCCAAGCATTGAGATCTGAGCAGTTCTTC.